What follows are 10 T cell receptor beta chains derived from one specimen sequenced in a study of beta chain features in type 1 diabetes. Study-wide points: Within each of all four CD4+ subsets, Type 1 diabetes patients had TCRB CDR3s that were moderately but significantly shorter.

Every bit of the isolated RNA underwent reverse transcription, so sequencing read expressed TCRB transcripts. Using immunoSEQ multiplex PCR, the repertoire was profiled, and TCRdb retains in-frame clones only, with some absent. The repertoire holds hundreds of thousands of clones, with around 15% as singletons. The antigens these receptors bind are not known. The specimen was naive CD4+ T cells from blood. These receptors came from a man aged 18 to 29 with type 1 diabetes.

The chain uses TRBV14 and TRBJ1-2; D call uncertain. Germline CDR1 is SGHDN and CDR2 is FVKESK. V was shortened by 4 bases and J by 7 bases, with 13 bases between the two germline ends. The CDR3 extends over 13 amino acids. In nucleotides, the CDR3 is TGTGCCAGCAGCCTCGGTGGAGGTTCTGGCTACACCTTC. Residues: CASSLGGGSGYTF.

Regarding this clone: Mismatch with germline at one junction end may stem from a read error. The chain combines TRBV29-1 with TRBJ1-3; D may be TRBD1 (6 bases). Germline V gives CDR1 SQVTM, CDR2 ANQGSEA. The CDR3 extends over 20 amino acids. The CDR3 protein is CSVGGRGHRVSRASGNTIYF. For the CDR3, the DNA is TGCAGTGTTGGAGGGAGGGGACACAGGGTCTCCCGAGCGTCTGGAAACACCATATATTTT.

The chain is built from TRBV18 and TRBJ2-7, with 9 bases identical to TRBD2. The CDR3 totals 16 residues. The V gene's germline CDR1 is KGHSH and CDR2 LQKENI. V lost 4 bases, J lost 2 bases, and 9 bases stayed unmatched. The CDR3 here is CASSRGQSGGTYEQYF. CDR3 nucleotides: TGTGCCAGCTCACGTGGCCAAAGCGGGGGGACCTACGAGCAGTACTTC.

V is TRBV7-2 and J is TRBJ1-6; 7 nucleotides match TRBD1. Germline CDR1 SGHTA, CDR2 FQGNSA. The ends lost 5 bases at V and 12 bases at J; junction bases unmatched: 7. The CDR3 spans 13 residues. DNA for the CDR3: TGTGCCAGCAGCCCCCACCAGGGGGTACCCCTCCACTTT. This encodes CASSPHQGVPLHF.

The genes are TRBV6-1 and TRBJ2-1, with 8 bases identical to TRBD1. The germline gives CDR1 MNHNS, CDR2 SASEGT. V gave up 7 bases and J gave up 3 bases; unmatched junction bases: 5. This CDR3 spans 14 amino acids. CDR3 sequence reads: CASTRQGFYNEQFF. The CDR3 DNA is TGTGCCAGCACGAGACAGGGGTTCTACAATGAGCAGTTCTTC.

This clone came up a few times. The genes are TRBV7-8 and TRBJ2-6; D gene ambiguous. V lost 1 base, J lost 2 bases, and 3 bases lay in between. Germline V gene data show CDR1 as SGHVS and CDR2 as FQNEAQ. The CDR3 extends over 14 amino acids. The CDR3 DNA follows: TGTGCCAGCAGCTTAGAGGCTGGGGCCAACGTCCTGACTTTC. It codes for CASSLEAGANVLTF.

This clone was seen a handful of times. The CDR3 DNA reads TGCGCCAGCAGCTTGGGTTCGGGAGGGATGGCCCCAGATACGCAGTATTTT. Amino acid sequence: CASSLGSGGMAPDTQYF. The rearrangement links TRBV5-1 to TRBJ2-3; TRBD2 matches at 8 bases. The V gene's germline CDR1 is SGHRS and CDR2 YFSETQ. The ends lost 0 bases at V and 4 bases at J; junction bases unmatched: 10. The CDR3 is made up of 17 amino acids. The full variable domain, its missing parts supplied by reference TRBV5-1 and TRBJ2-3, is KAGVTQTPRYLIKTRGQQVTLSCSPISGHRSVSWYQQTPGQGLQFLFEYFSETQRNKGNFPGRFSGRQFSNSRSEMNVSTLELGDSALYLCASSLGSGGMAPDTQYFGPGTRLTVL.

The chain joins TRBV5-1 to TRBJ2-5, with no clear D. Looked up from germline, CDR1 is SGHRS and CDR2 is YFSETQ. This CDR3 contains 17 residues. The V and J ends lost 2 bases and 5 bases respectively, with 22 bases between them. In nucleotides, the CDR3 is TGCGCCAGCAGCTTTGGAGCCACAACTAACTTGGGGGAGACCCAGTACTTC. This translates into CASSFGATTNLGETQYF.

This clone came up a few times. The CDR3 region is CATSRGTDLSQYF. CDR3 sequence (DNA): TGTGCCACCAGCAGAGGAACAGACCTTTCCCAGTACTTC. This chain connects TRBV15 to TRBJ2-5; D unclear. Deletions cut 1 base from V and 9 bases from J, with 12 bases between. Germline CDR1 is LNHNV and CDR2 is YYDKDF (reference sequence). The CDR3 is 13 amino acids. Drawing the rest from reference TRBV15 and TRBJ2-5, the complete variable domain is DAMVIQNPRYQVTQFGKPVTLSCSQTLNHNVMYWYQQKSSQAPKLLFHYYDKDFNNEADTPDNFQSRRPNTSFCFLDIRSPGLGDTAMYLCATSRGTDLSQYFGPGTRLLVL.

V usage is TRBV6-5 and J usage is TRBJ1-6; D remains unclear. Germline V CDR1 and CDR2: MNHEY, SVGAGI. V was clipped by 2 bases and J by 10 bases, with 9 bases between them. The CDR3 is 13 amino acids. CDR3 bases: TGTGCCAGCAGTTACGAGACGGCGTCACCCCTCCACTTT. Its translation: CASSYETASPLHF.